The next 31 T cell receptor beta chains were all read from a single sample in a study of monozygotic twins with inflammatory bowel disease. TCRdb re-called the 5' RACE reads and shows each CDR3 protein once, DNA omitted. The ten top clones account for 7.5% to 9.5%, within a sample of about 200,000 distinct CDR3 sequences. The material sequenced was blood. The receptors were sampled from a human donor with ulcerative colitis or Crohn's disease, or a healthy co-twin of an affected twin (not recorded which).

The rearrangement joins TRBV27 to TRBJ1-5; as DNA is missing, the TRBD1 call by TCRdb cannot be tested. The CDR3 length is 18 residues. CDR1 is MNHEY, CDR2 SMNVEV, per germline (reference sequence). The CDR3 sequence is CASSLWGGETGDYQPQHF.

The chain has TRBV5-6 and TRBJ1-2. CDR1 and CDR2 from the germline V gene are SGHDT and YYEEEE. This CDR3 comprises 13 residues. The CDR3 loop reads CASSFDANYGYTF.

The V and J genes are TRBV19 and TRBJ1-2; TCRdb selects TRBD1, and the lack of DNA leaves this call unchecked. The CDR3 totals 15 residues. Germline lookup yields CDR1 LNHDA and CDR2 SQIVND (reference sequence). CDR3 protein: CASSIQGQEFKGYTF.

This chain uses TRBV19 with TRBJ2-1; the TRBD2 assignment by TCRdb is unverifiable without DNA. The CDR3 is 15 residues long. CDR1 and CDR2 from the germline V gene are LNHDA and SQIVND (reference sequence). The CDR3: CASSIMLAAYNEQFF. Supplemented by reference TRBV19 and TRBJ2-1, the full variable domain reads DGGITQSPKYLFRKEGQNVTLSCEQNLNHDAMYWYRQDPGQGLRLIYYSQIVNDFQKGDIAEGYSVSREKKESFPLTVTSAQKNPTAFYLCASSIMLAAYNEQFFGPGTRLTVL.

J is TRBJ2-5 and V is TRBV7-9; the TRBD1 assignment by TCRdb is unverifiable without DNA. The CDR3 length is 14 residues. CDR1 and CDR2 (germline): SEHNR, FQNEAQ (reference sequence). CDR3 amino acids: CASSRGGYQETQYF.

The chain uses TRBV15 and TRBJ1-5. This CDR3 spans 14 amino acids. CDR1 LNHNV and CDR2 YYDKDF come from the germline V gene (reference sequence). CDR3 sequence reads: CATSRDRSNQPQHF.

The rearrangement joins TRBV2 to TRBJ1-1. Germline V gene lookup returns CDR1 SNHLY and CDR2 FYNNEI. CDR3 size: 13 residues. CDR3 amino acids: CASRTSLNTEAFF.

This chain links TRBV9 with TRBJ2-3. The CDR3 extends over 12 amino acids. In germline, CDR1 is SGDLS, CDR2 YYNGEE. Here the CDR3 reads CASSLQADTQYF.

The chain uses TRBV29-1 and TRBJ2-4; TCRdb gives TRBD1 as the D gene, but with no DNA this cannot be confirmed. The germline V gene has CDR1 SQVTM and CDR2 ANQGSEA. This CDR3 contains 17 residues. The CDR3 reads CSVESGLTGLAKNIQYF.

V and J are TRBV5-1 and TRBJ2-2; TCRdb outputs TRBD1, but without DNA this stays unchecked. The CDR3 extends over 14 amino acids. The germline V gene encodes CDR1 SGHRS and CDR2 YFSETQ. This CDR3 is CASQPGHNTGELFF. Full variable domain (rest looked up from reference TRBV5-1 and TRBJ2-2): KAGVTQTPRYLIKTRGQQVTLSCSPISGHRSVSWYQQTPGQGLQFLFEYFSETQRNKGNFPGRFSGRQFSNSRSEMNVSTLELGDSALYLCASQPGHNTGELFFGEGSRLTVL.

The rearrangement links TRBV7-2 to TRBJ2-1. From germline, CDR1 is SGHTA and CDR2 FQGNSA. The CDR3 consists of 14 residues. Here the CDR3 reads CASSGSGGYNEQFF. The whole variable domain, remainder taken from reference TRBV7-2 and TRBJ2-1, is GAGVSQSPSNKVTEKGKDVELRCDPISGHTALYWYRQSLGQGLEFLIYFQGNSAPDKSGLPSDRFSAERTGGSVSTLTIQRTQQEDSAVYLCASSGSGGYNEQFFGPGTRLTVL.

The chain is built from TRBV18 and TRBJ1-6; the TCRdb call, TRBD1, lacks DNA for checking. The CDR3 consists of 17 residues. From germline, CDR1 is KGHSH and CDR2 LQKENI. CDR3 amino acids: CASSPEPSGHYNSPLHF.

This sequence joins TRBV30 and TRBJ2-2; lacking DNA, the TRBD1 call made by TCRdb goes unchecked. The CDR3 loop spans 16 amino acids. CDR1 and CDR2 from the germline V gene are GTSNPN and SVGIG (reference sequence). The CDR3 is CAWTRLGTGVTGELFF.

This chain uses TRBV5-1 with TRBJ2-5; TCRdb reports TRBD2, a call that lacks DNA to check it against. This CDR3 region has 15 residues. Germline lookup yields CDR1 SGHRS and CDR2 YFSETQ. This CDR3 is CASSRVAGSRETQYF.

This chain uses TRBV20-1 with TRBJ2-7. The CDR3 extends over 13 amino acids. The germline CDR1 and CDR2 sequences are DFQATT and SNEGSKA (reference sequence). This CDR3 reads CSARTGLPNEQYF.

The chain employs TRBV5-1 and TRBJ1-1; TCRdb names TRBD1, which stays unverified in the absence of DNA. The CDR3 sequence is 15 residues long. Germline values: CDR1 SGHRS, CDR2 YFSETQ. CDR3 sequence: CASSYTGTGVPEAFF.

This chain links TRBV4-1 with TRBJ2-2; TCRdb indicates TRBD1, and absent DNA this call remains unverified. CDR3 length: 15 amino acids. Germline V gene sequence: CDR1 MGHRA, CDR2 YSYEKL. The CDR3 region is CASSPHVGGIKELFF.

The V and J genes are TRBV2 and TRBJ1-5; TCRdb's D gene call, TRBD1, goes unchecked for lack of DNA. The germline V gene encodes CDR1 SNHLY and CDR2 FYNNEI. The CDR3 sequence is 18 residues long. The CDR3 here is CASSPLRQGRMSNQPQHF.

This sequence joins TRBV18 and TRBJ1-1; with no DNA, the TCRdb D assignment of TRBD1 cannot be verified. The CDR3 loop spans 16 amino acids. CDR1 is KGHSH, CDR2 LQKENI, per germline. The chain's CDR3 is CASSPAGQGVNTEAFF.

The CDR3 sequence: CASSLRGTTEAFF. The chain carries TRBV12-3 or TRBV12-4 and TRBJ1-1. The CDR3 has 13 amino acids.

This CDR3 is CASSETGGRDTEAFF. The chain combines TRBV6-1 with TRBJ1-1; the D gene TCRdb calls, TRBD1, cannot be checked with no DNA. The CDR3 is 15 residues long. The V gene's germline CDR1 is MNHNS and CDR2 SASEGT.

The chain's CDR3 is CASSPSSFSGNTIYF. The V and J genes are TRBV18 and TRBJ1-3. The V gene's germline CDR1 is KGHSH and CDR2 LQKENI. This CDR3 region has 15 residues.

The chain combines TRBV20-1 with TRBJ2-1; TCRdb lists TRBD2, though no DNA is available to test this call. Germline V gives CDR1 DFQATT, CDR2 SNEGSKA (reference sequence). The CDR3 covers 15 residues. CDR3: CSARDRTSGRWEQFF.

The chain carries TRBV29-1 and TRBJ2-2. Germline V gives CDR1 SQVTM, CDR2 ANQGSEA. The CDR3 is 12 amino acids. CDR3: CSVAKNTGELFF.

J is TRBJ1-6 and V is TRBV5-1; the D call of TRBD1 rests on TCRdb alone, since no DNA is present to check it. The CDR3 contains 13 residues. Germline V gene sequence: CDR1 SGHRS, CDR2 YFSETQ. CDR3 protein: CASRGAIDSPLHF.

V gene TRBV24-1 combines with J gene TRBJ1-2; the D call of TRBD1 rests on TCRdb alone, since no DNA is present to check it. Germline V gene sequence: CDR1 KGHDR, CDR2 SFDVKD. The CDR3 length is 15 residues. The CDR3 protein is CATSDPGQGYYGYTF.

This chain joins TRBV12-3 or TRBV12-4 and TRBJ2-5; TCRdb's D call of TRBD1 is untestable without DNA. This CDR3 has 17 amino acids. This CDR3 reads CASSHWAGRGTHETQYF.

The chain is built from TRBV7-2 and TRBJ2-7; TCRdb picks TRBD1, but there is no DNA to check that call. Germline assignment: CDR1 SGHTA and CDR2 FQGNSA. This CDR3 has 12 amino acids. CDR3 sequence: CASSLDIGQEYF. Variable domain in full (rest from reference TRBV7-2 and TRBJ2-7): GAGVSQSPSNKVTEKGKDVELRCDPISGHTALYWYRQSLGQGLEFLIYFQGNSAPDKSGLPSDRFSAERTGGSVSTLTIQRTQQEDSAVYLCASSLDIGQEYFGPGTRLTVT.

The V and J genes are TRBV6-5 and TRBJ1-1; TCRdb returns TRBD1, unconfirmable since there is no DNA. The CDR3 is 13 residues long. The germline V gene has CDR1 MNHEY and CDR2 SVGAGI. The chain's CDR3 is CASRKDGGWEAFF.

The rearrangement joins TRBV4-2 to TRBJ1-1. CDR3 length equals 17 residues. From germline, CDR1 is LGHNA and CDR2 YNFKEQ. CDR3 in amino acids: CASSQVLGGPASTEAFF.

The rearrangement uses TRBV20-1 and TRBJ2-5; as DNA is missing, the TRBD1 call by TCRdb cannot be tested. The CDR3 extends over 14 amino acids. Germline V CDR1 and CDR2: DFQATT, SNEGSKA (reference sequence). CDR3 sequence: CSAEGQGGPETQYF.